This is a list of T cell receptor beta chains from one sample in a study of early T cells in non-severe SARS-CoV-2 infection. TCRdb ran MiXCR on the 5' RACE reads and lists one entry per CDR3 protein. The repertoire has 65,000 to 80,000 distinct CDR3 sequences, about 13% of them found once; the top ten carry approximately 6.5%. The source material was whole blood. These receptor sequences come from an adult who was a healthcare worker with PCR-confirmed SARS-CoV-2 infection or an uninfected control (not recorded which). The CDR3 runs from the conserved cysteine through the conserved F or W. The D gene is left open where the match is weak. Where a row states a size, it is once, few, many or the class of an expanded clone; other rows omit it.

CASSSSGLAGGPGLNEQFF	many	TRBV5-4	TRBJ2-1	TRBD2
CATSRDLVTGGYTF	many	TRBV15	TRBJ1-2	.
CAISERLGDDNEQFF	few	TRBV10-3	TRBJ2-1	.
CSVANWADEQYF	few	TRBV29-1	TRBJ2-7	.
CASNVGDPYNEQFF	.	TRBV2	TRBJ2-1	.
CASSDGEIAVRDGYTF	many	TRBV25-1	TRBJ1-2	.
CASSEFIRGINEKLFF	.	TRBV6-1	TRBJ1-4	.
CASSQGPAEKAFF	many	TRBV3-1	TRBJ1-1	.
CSALATNTGELFF	.	TRBV20-1	TRBJ2-2	.
CASTPPGQGAYGYTF	.	TRBV2	TRBJ1-2	TRBD1
CASSLETGLYGYTF	.	TRBV5-6	TRBJ1-2	TRBD1
CASSPSTGENIQYF	few	TRBV2	TRBJ2-4	TRBD1
CASSSTLAVSSYEQYF	few	TRBV19	TRBJ2-7	TRBD2
CASRSAPGPLHF	few	TRBV3-1	TRBJ1-6	.
CASSLWGRSNEKLFF	many	TRBV18	TRBJ1-4	.
CASTGQPNNSPLHF	.	TRBV5-5	TRBJ1-6	TRBD1
CSAREGLAYDEQYF	.	TRBV20-1	TRBJ2-7	.
CASSTTPYEQYF	.	TRBV9	TRBJ2-7	.
CASSEALGRAWEQYF	.	TRBV6-1	TRBJ2-7	.
CASSLATQGEAFF	few	TRBV7-9	TRBJ1-1	.
CASSQVSVSPLHF	.	TRBV4-1	TRBJ1-6	.
CASSLLAGWNTEAFF	.	TRBV5-1	TRBJ1-1	.
CASSVDSNTQYF	few	TRBV7-2	TRBJ2-3	.
CASSSRRFNEKLFF	.	TRBV27	TRBJ1-4	.
CASSLIDLGGGETQYF	.	TRBV5-1	TRBJ2-5	.
CSVHGDTNTQYF	many	TRBV29-1	TRBJ2-3	.
CSANTGGRGMAFF	many	TRBV20-1	TRBJ1-1	TRBD1
CASRLDMNTEAFF	many	TRBV7-9	TRBJ1-1	.
CASSLGPSTGELFF	.	TRBV7-9	TRBJ2-2	.
CASSPDWAGANYGYTF	many	TRBV19	TRBJ1-2	.
CAGGQGWATEAFF	.	TRBV6-1	TRBJ1-1	TRBD1
CASSYGTGVYEQYF	.	TRBV6-6	TRBJ2-7	TRBD1
CASSPTGVPTEAFF	.	TRBV12-3/TRBV12-4	TRBJ1-1	.
CASSQGGVYNEQFF	.	TRBV3-1	TRBJ2-1	.
CASSLYETQYF	few	TRBV5-4	TRBJ2-5	.
CSAEDRASSYNSPLHF	.	TRBV20-1	TRBJ1-6	TRBD1
CASSVVSSSNEQYF	many	TRBV9	TRBJ2-7	.
CASSSGQPNTEAFF	many	TRBV18	TRBJ1-1	TRBD1
CASSKGDTEAFF	few	TRBV21-1	TRBJ1-1	.
CASSFIQGAVRTDTQYF	.	TRBV28	TRBJ2-3	TRBD1